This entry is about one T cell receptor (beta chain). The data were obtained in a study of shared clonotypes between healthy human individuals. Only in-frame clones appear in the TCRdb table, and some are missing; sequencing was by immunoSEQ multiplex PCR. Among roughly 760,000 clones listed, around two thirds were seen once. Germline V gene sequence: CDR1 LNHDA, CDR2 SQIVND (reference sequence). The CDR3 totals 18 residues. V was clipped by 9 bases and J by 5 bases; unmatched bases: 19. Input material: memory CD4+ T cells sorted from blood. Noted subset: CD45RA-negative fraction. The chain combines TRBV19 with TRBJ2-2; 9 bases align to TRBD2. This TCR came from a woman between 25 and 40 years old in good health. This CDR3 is CASSIGGLAGRKTGELFF. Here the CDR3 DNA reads TGTGCCAGCTCCATCGGTGGGCTAGCGGGAAGGAAGACCGGGGAGCTGTTTTTT. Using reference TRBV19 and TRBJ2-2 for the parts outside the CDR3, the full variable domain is DGGITQSPKYLFRKEGQNVTLSCEQNLNHDAMYWYRQDPGQGLRLIYYSQIVNDFQKGDIAEGYSVSREKKESFPLTVTSAQKNPTAFYLCASSIGGLAGRKTGELFFGEGSRLTVL.